This record looks at one T cell receptor (beta chain) sequence and its context. Its antigen remains unknown. Germline V gene lookup returns CDR1 SGHAT and CDR2 FQNNGV. Trimming pared 0 bases from V and 7 bases from J, leaving 13 bases between. This CDR3 region has 15 residues. These data come from a study of CD4 T cells in relation to SARS-CoV-2 and coronaviruses. On the study more broadly: PBMCs were cultured with antigen for roughly 9 days before TCR beta sequencing. The HLA restriction of the shared crossreactive spike epitopes was mapped. Study results and caveats: Each donor contributed either pre-pandemic or post-infection samples, not both.

Unexposed donor CD4+ T cells date from about 2011-2018, before the COVID-19 pandemic. After less than 11 days of culture, CD4+ T cells were isolated. Unexposed-donor CD4+ T cells were probed with SARS-CoV-2 S/N and four cold-coronavirus spikes, cells permitting. Repertoires were generated with immunoSEQ multiplex PCR, while TCRdb's copy carries only in-frame clones and drops some. This sample carries about 22,000 clones, roughly 73% of them seen once, and the ten largest clones take less than 20%. The rearrangement uses TRBV11-2 and TRBJ1-5, with D tentatively TRBD1 (6 bases). The source material was CD4+ T cells from PBMCs, cultured in vitro. The clonotype originates from a human donor in good health. This CDR3 reads CASSLEWGARQPQHF. The CDR3 DNA is TGTGCCAGCAGCTTAGAGTGGGGGGCAAGGCAGCCCCAGCATTTT.